This T cell receptor beta chain derives from a study of blood T cells in healthy people across ages. Study-wide points: When one million T cells were used, diversity estimates were thought to be underestimates. A roughly linear age-dependent decrease characterized TCR beta diversity per million T cells.

A second PCR, run for about 7 to 11 cycles, used a sample-barcoded 5' primer plus a J-beta primer mix. Every individual sample yielded 2.5 million or more paired-end reads (each containing CDR3). TCRdb reanalysed the 5' RACE reads using MiXCR and keeps one entry per CDR3 protein. The sample lists some 1.7 million distinct CDR3 sequences; 28% were seen once. This clonotype was seen a handful of times. Its antigen remains unknown. Researchers isolated at least 6.5 million PBMCs per sample. The specimen sequenced was blood. The receptor's source is a woman younger than 45 in good health.

The CDR3 bases are TGTGCCAGCAGTAGAGACAGAACAAATTCACCCCTCCACTTT. This translates into CASSRDRTNSPLHF. This chain links TRBV12-3 or TRBV12-4 with TRBJ1-6; D is perhaps TRBD1 (5 bases). The germline V and J ends were trimmed by 5 bases and 7 bases, with 12 bases remaining between them. This CDR3 spans 14 amino acids.